This T cell receptor beta chain is from a study of OX40 agonist ivuxolimab in advanced cancers. The protocol was immunoSEQ multiplex PCR, while the TCRdb copy is restricted to in-frame clones and leaves out a portion. This table holds about 83,000 clones, about 90% found once. Here the sequenced sample was CD4+ or CD8+ T cells sorted from blood, taken in a trial of the OX40 agonist ivuxolimab. This sequence originates from an adult with an advanced solid tumor such as melanoma, head and neck, liver or kidney cancer.

CDR3 region: CASSLSGASTEAFF. In DNA, the CDR3 is TGTGCCAGCAGTTTAAGTGGGGCATCCACTGAAGCTTTCTTT. The V call is TRBV27, the J call TRBJ1-1; a weak D match, TRBD1 (5 bases). Germline V gene sequence: CDR1 MNHEY, CDR2 SMNVEV (reference sequence). The V gene lost 2 bases and the J gene lost 4 bases, with 11 bases spanning the gap. CDR3 length: 14 amino acids.